Listed below are T cell receptor beta chains from one sample, sequenced in a study of neoadjuvant anti-PD-1 for oral cavity cancer. Clones were read by immunoSEQ multiplex PCR, and TCRdb kept only the in-frame ones, dropping some. This table holds roughly 10,000 clones, over 40% found once. The source material was tumor tissue, sampled before nivolumab (anti-PD-1) treatment. These receptors all come from a person between 40 and 85 years old with oral cavity squamous cell carcinoma. Each CDR3 is given with its conserved first and last residue. D genes are given only for firm matches. For some rows the clone size is stated as once, few or many, or as a class when expanded; others skip it.

cdr3_length	d_call	v_call	clone_size	j_call	cdr3_aa	cdr3_nt
16	-	TRBV18	-	TRBJ2-1	CASSLQSRSGYNEQFF	TGTGCCAGCTCACTGCAGTCTCGGTCGGGGTACAATGAGCAGTTCTTC
13	-	TRBV9	-	TRBJ1-1	CASSVGGYTEAFF	TGTGCCAGCAGCGTAGGGGGGTACACTGAAGCTTTCTTT
15	-	TRBV7-7	-	TRBJ2-2	CASSLSRTNTVELFF	TGTGCCAGCAGCTTATCACGGACGAACACCGTGGAGCTGTTTTTT
12	-	TRBV4-2	-	TRBJ1-2	CASSQDSFGYTF	TGTGCCAGCAGCCAAGACAGCTTCGGCTACACCTTC
16	TRBD1	TRBV27	-	TRBJ2-5	CASKEATGAPQETQYF	TGTGCCAGCAAGGAGGCGACAGGGGCTCCCCAAGAGACCCAGTACTTC
16	-	TRBV19	few	TRBJ2-6	CASSPTLGSGANVLTF	TGTGCCAGTAGTCCGACCCTCGGCTCTGGGGCCAACGTCCTGACTTTC
16	TRBD1	TRBV5-1	-	TRBJ2-5	CASSRLLGQSLETQYF	TGCGCCAGCAGCCGACTTTTGGGACAGTCCCTAGAGACCCAGTACTTC
14	-	TRBV30	medium-sized	TRBJ1-2	CARQISGDPKGYTF	TGTGCCCGCCAAATTTCCGGGGACCCGAAGGGCTACACCTTC
11	-	TRBV19	few	TRBJ2-3	CASSKGRAQYF	TGTGCCAGTAGTAAGGGGCGGGCGCAGTATTTT
13	-	TRBV5-4	-	TRBJ2-7	CASRTYSGYEQYF	TGTGCCAGCAGAACGTACTCAGGCTACGAGCAGTACTTC
13	-	TRBV4-2	-	TRBJ1-2	CASSQDLGEGYTF	TGTGCCAGCAGCCAAGATTTAGGGGAGGGCTACACCTTC
15	TRBD1	TRBV18	few	TRBJ2-5	CASSERQGRGETQYF	TGTGCCAGCTCAGAACGACAGGGAAGGGGCGAGACCCAGTACTTC
15	-	TRBV19	few	TRBJ1-4	CASSIGAGSNEKLFF	TGTGCCAGTAGTATCGGCGCGGGCAGTAATGAAAAACTGTTTTTT
14	-	TRBV7-9	few	TRBJ2-3	CASSLGGKLDTQYF	TGTGCCAGCAGCTTAGGGGGGAAATTAGATACGCAGTATTTT
19	TRBD1	TRBV5-8	-	TRBJ2-6	CASSLTGTAISAGANVLTF	TGTGCCAGCAGCTTAACCGGGACAGCTATAAGCGCTGGGGCCAACGTCCTGACTTTC
15	-	TRBV4-3	-	TRBJ1-6	CASSQVGTLNSPLHF	TGCGCCAGCAGCCAAGTAGGGACATTAAATTCACCCCTCCACTTT
14	TRBD1	TRBV10-2	-	TRBJ1-2	CASSVRTGGYGYTF	TGCGCCAGCAGTGTTCGGACAGGGGGCTATGGCTACACCTTC
15	TRBD2	TRBV7-9	-	TRBJ2-7	CASSPYSGTSYEQYF	TGTGCCAGCAGCCCTTATAGCGGGACCTCCTACGAGCAGTACTTC
17	-	TRBV9	-	TRBJ2-3	CASSVGVEGGRTDTQYF	TGTGCCAGCAGCGTAGGGGTAGAGGGGGGACGCACAGATACGCAGTATTTT
13	TRBD1	TRBV6-5	-	TRBJ2-7	CASSKDRGRYPYF	TGTGCCAGCAGTAAGGACAGGGGAAGGTATCCGTACTTC
15	-	TRBV9	-	TRBJ1-1	CASSVEGGSGTEAFF	TGTGCCAGCAGCGTAGAGGGGGGTAGTGGAACTGAAGCTTTCTTT
14	-	TRBV7-9	few	TRBJ2-3	CASSWTRSTDTQYF	TGTGCCAGCAGCTGGACGCGGAGCACAGATACGCAGTATTTT
14	-	TRBV5-1	few	TRBJ1-2	CASSPGLPNYGYTF	TGCGCCAGCAGCCCCGGACTCCCAAACTATGGCTACACCTTC
17	TRBD1	TRBV28	-	TRBJ2-2	CASSSYRDRGNTGELFF	TGTGCCAGCAGTTCCTACCGGGACAGGGGAAACACCGGGGAGCTGTTTTTT
15	-	TRBV5-6	-	TRBJ2-3	CASSLRGGAVDTQYF	TGTGCCAGCAGCTTGAGAGGGGGGGCGGTAGATACGCAGTATTTT
16	-	TRBV4-3	-	TRBJ1-4	CASSSRGEFGGEKLFF	TGCGCCAGCAGCAGTCGCGGGGAATTCGGCGGTGAAAAACTGTTTTTT
13	TRBD1	TRBV5-5	-	TRBJ2-5	CASSLDRGATQYF	TGTGCCAGCAGCTTGGACAGGGGGGCGACCCAGTACTTC
13	-	TRBV19	few	TRBJ2-7	CASSKTVTYEQYF	TGTGCCAGTAGTAAGACGGTTACCTACGAGCAGTACTTC
16	-	TRBV7-2	-	TRBJ1-3	CASSLAFGTLGNTIYF	TGTGCCAGCAGCTTAGCTTTCGGGACTCTAGGAAACACCATATATTTT
13	-	TRBV5-8	-	TRBJ1-1	CASRARGNTEAFF	TGTGCCAGCAGAGCGAGGGGGAACACTGAAGCTTTCTTT
15	TRBD1	TRBV6-6	-	TRBJ1-5	CASSSDRGRNQPQHF	TGTGCCAGCAGTTCGGACAGGGGACGCAATCAGCCCCAGCATTTT
14	-	TRBV7-8	few	TRBJ2-7	CASSLESQSYEQYF	TGTGCCAGCAGCTTAGAGTCTCAGTCCTACGAGCAGTACTTC
16	-	TRBV19	few	TRBJ1-5	CASKGAGGYSNQPQHF	TGTGCCAGTAAAGGGGCCGGGGGGTATAGCAATCAGCCCCAGCATTTT
13	-	TRBV15	medium-sized	TRBJ2-1	CATSRESRNEQFF	TGTGCCACCAGCAGAGAATCCAGGAATGAGCAGTTCTTC
15	TRBD1	TRBV14	-	TRBJ1-6	CASRQRDSGNSPLHF	TGTGCCAGCAGGCAGCGGGACAGCGGAAATTCACCCCTCCACTTT
19	-	TRBV4-1	-	TRBJ2-2	CASSQERTRVTKNTGELFF	TGCGCCAGCAGCCAAGAACGGACCAGGGTTACGAAGAACACCGGGGAGCTGTTTTTT
15	TRBD2	TRBV7-6	-	TRBJ2-1	CASSLWSGGLGEQFF	TGTGCCAGCAGCTTATGGAGCGGGGGACTCGGTGAGCAGTTCTTC
14	-	TRBV6-5	few	TRBJ1-1	CASSYDQMNTEAFF	TGTGCCAGCAGTTACGATCAAATGAACACTGAAGCTTTCTTT
15	-	TRBV4-3	-	TRBJ2-5	CASSLGTLGQETQYF	TGCGCCAGCAGCCTCGGGACGCTAGGTCAAGAGACCCAGTACTTC
15	-	TRBV9	-	TRBJ1-1	CASSVDPGHQLEAFF	TGTGCCAGCAGCGTAGATCCGGGACATCAGCTTGAAGCTTTCTTT
15	TRBD1	TRBV6-1	medium-sized	TRBJ1-3	CASSDWGTAGNTIYF	TGTGCCAGCAGTGACTGGGGGACAGCTGGAAACACCATATATTTT
16	TRBD1	TRBV19	few	TRBJ2-1	CASSTVQGALWDEQFF	TGTGCCAGTAGTACTGTTCAGGGGGCCCTTTGGGATGAGCAGTTCTTC
13	-	TRBV5-1	-	TRBJ2-5	CASSPPPGETQYF	TGCGCCAGCAGCCCCCCACCAGGAGAGACCCAGTACTTC
17	TRBD1	TRBV7-3	-	TRBJ2-2	CASSLTRDRGRSGELFF	TGTGCCAGCAGCTTAACGCGGGACAGGGGGCGGTCCGGGGAGCTGTTTTTT
16	-	TRBV30	-	TRBJ1-2	CAWRLRGGGLNYGYTF	TGTGCCTGGAGGCTAAGAGGCGGGGGTTTAAACTATGGCTACACCTTC
14	TRBD1	TRBV6-1	few	TRBJ1-5	CASRSGTGYQPQHF	TGTGCCAGCAGGTCCGGGACAGGTTATCAGCCCCAGCATTTT
17	TRBD2	TRBV2	-	TRBJ2-1	CASRFGTSGGPYNEQFF	TGTGCCAGCAGGTTCGGGACTAGCGGGGGGCCTTACAATGAGCAGTTCTTC
14	TRBD2	TRBV28	-	TRBJ2-5	CASSPGGSQETQYF	TGTGCCAGCAGTCCCGGGGGGTCCCAAGAGACCCAGTACTTC
15	TRBD1	TRBV10-2	few	TRBJ1-1	CASRGQGPMNTEAFF	TGCGCCAGCAGGGGACAGGGACCAATGAACACTGAAGCTTTCTTT
14	-	TRBV5-5	-	TRBJ2-5	CASSPTSLKETQYF	TGTGCCAGCAGCCCGACTAGTCTTAAGGAGACCCAGTACTTC
17	TRBD1	TRBV10-3	once	TRBJ2-7	CAISERRSAGGAYEQYF	TGTGCCATCAGTGAACGGAGGTCGGCAGGGGGCGCTTACGAGCAGTACTTC
14	-	TRBV11-1	-	TRBJ2-1	CASSLWDTNFGQFF	TGTGCCAGCAGCTTATGGGACACGAACTTCGGGCAGTTCTTC
16	-	TRBV9	-	TRBJ2-2	CASSVVPGTNTGELFF	TGTGCCAGCAGCGTAGTTCCAGGTACGAACACCGGGGAGCTGTTTTTT
12	TRBD1	TRBV2	few	TRBJ2-7	CAGGTGTYEQYF	TGTGCCGGGGGGACAGGGACCTACGAGCAGTACTTC
14	-	TRBV28	few	TRBJ1-6	CASSPPGSDSPLHF	TGTGCCAGCAGTCCGCCCGGTTCAGATTCACCCCTCCACTTT
13	-	TRBV21-1	few	TRBJ2-7	CASSKVISYEQYF	TGTGCCAGCAGCAAAGTTATCTCCTACGAGCAGTACTTC
14	TRBD2	TRBV28	-	TRBJ2-1	CASNNPVLAREQFF	TGTGCCAGCAATAACCCGGTACTAGCGCGGGAGCAGTTCTTC